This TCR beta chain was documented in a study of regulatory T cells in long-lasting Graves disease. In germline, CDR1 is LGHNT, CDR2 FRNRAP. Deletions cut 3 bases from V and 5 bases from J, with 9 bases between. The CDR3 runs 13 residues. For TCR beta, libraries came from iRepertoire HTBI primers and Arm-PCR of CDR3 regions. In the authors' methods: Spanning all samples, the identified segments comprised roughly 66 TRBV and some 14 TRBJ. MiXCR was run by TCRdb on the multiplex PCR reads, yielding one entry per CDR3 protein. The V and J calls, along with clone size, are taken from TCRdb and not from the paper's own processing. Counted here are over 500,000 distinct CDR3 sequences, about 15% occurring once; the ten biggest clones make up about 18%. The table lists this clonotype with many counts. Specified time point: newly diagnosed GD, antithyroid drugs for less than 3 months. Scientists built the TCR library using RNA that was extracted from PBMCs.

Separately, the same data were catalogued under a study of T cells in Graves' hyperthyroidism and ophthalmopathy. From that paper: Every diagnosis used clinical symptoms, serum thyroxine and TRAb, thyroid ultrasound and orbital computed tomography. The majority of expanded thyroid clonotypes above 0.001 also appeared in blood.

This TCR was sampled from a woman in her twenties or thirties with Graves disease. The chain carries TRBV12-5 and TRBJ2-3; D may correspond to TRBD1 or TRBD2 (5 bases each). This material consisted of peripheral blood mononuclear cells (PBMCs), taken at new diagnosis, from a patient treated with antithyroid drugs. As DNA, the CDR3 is TGTGCTAGTGGTTTTTCTGGGGGAGATACGCAGTATTTT. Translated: CASGFSGGDTQYF.